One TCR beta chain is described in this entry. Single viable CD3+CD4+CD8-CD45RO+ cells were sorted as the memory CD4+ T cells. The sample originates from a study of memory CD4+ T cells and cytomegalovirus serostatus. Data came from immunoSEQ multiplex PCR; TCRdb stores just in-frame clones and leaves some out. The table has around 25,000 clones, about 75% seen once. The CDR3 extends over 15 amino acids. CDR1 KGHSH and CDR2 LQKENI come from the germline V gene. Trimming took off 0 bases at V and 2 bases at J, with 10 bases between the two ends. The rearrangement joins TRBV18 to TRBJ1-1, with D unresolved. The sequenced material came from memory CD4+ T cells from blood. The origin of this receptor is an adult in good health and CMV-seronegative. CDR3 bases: TGTGCCAGCTCACCACCAGCCGGTGTAAACACTGAAGCTTTCTTT. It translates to CASSPPAGVNTEAFF. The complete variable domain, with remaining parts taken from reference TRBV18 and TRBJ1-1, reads NAGVMQNPRHLVRRRGQEARLRCSPMKGHSHVYWYRQLPEEGLKFMVYLQKENIIDESGMPKERFSAEFPKEGPSILRIQQVVRGDSAAYFCASSPPAGVNTEAFFGQGTRLTVV.